This T cell receptor (beta chain) was recorded in a study of glioma-infiltrating T cells after dendritic cell vaccination. Selection required adequate fresh-frozen tumor tissue plus more than two years' survival data. PBMC sampling occurred before vaccination, two weeks after the third dose, and at progression. Primers: 60 V beta forward and 13 J beta reverse. Data came from immunoSEQ multiplex PCR; TCRdb stores just in-frame clones and leaves some out. The sample yields tens of thousands of clones, around 81% seen once. The CDR3 length is 15 residues. Germline CDR1 is MNHEY and CDR2 is SVGAGI. V lost 4 bases to trimming and J lost 2 bases; unmatched junction nucleotides: 8.

The clonotype comes from a human donor with glioblastoma. The sequencing here drew on blood, taken before dendritic cell vaccination. The V gene is TRBV6-5, the J gene TRBJ2-7; 7 bases agree with TRBD2. CDR3 residues: CASSSKSGVPYEQYF. The CDR3 DNA sequence: TGTGCCAGCAGTTCGAAGAGCGGGGTACCCTACGAGCAGTACTTC.